A single sample is the source of the 12 T cell receptor beta chains below, sequenced in a study of cytomegalovirus exposure and HLA in healthy donors. Use of 60 Vbeta and 13 Jbeta primers characterized the PCR. This table comes from immunoSEQ multiplex PCR, and its TCRdb copy is limited to in-frame clones, with some not included. The sample yields around 140,000 clones, about 80% seen once. Material: PBMCs. These receptors were taken from a woman aged 60-75 years in good health and CMV-seropositive.

This clone was recorded a few times. The rearrangement joins TRBV9 to TRBJ2-7, with D perhaps matching TRBD2 (6 bases). Per germline, CDR1 SGDLS and CDR2 YYNGEE. Trimming left V 0 bases short and J 7 bases short, with 17 bases between. This CDR3 region has 15 residues. The CDR3 coding sequence is TGTGCCAGCAGCGTAGGTGGTGGGGGGTACGGGGAGCAGTACTTC. It translates to CASSVGGGGYGEQYF. Based on the CDR3 plus reference TRBV9 and TRBJ2-7, the full variable domain is DSGVTQTPKHLITATGQRVTLRCSPRSGDLSVYWYQQSLDQGLQFLIQYYNGEERAKGNILERFSAQQFPDLHSELNLSSLELGDSALYFCASSVGGGGYGEQYFGPGTRLTVT.

V usage is TRBV19 and J usage is TRBJ2-7, with D perhaps TRBD2 (6 bases). Trimming cost V 0 bases and J 2 bases, with 14 bases left between them. In germline, CDR1 is LNHDA, CDR2 SQIVND (reference sequence). The CDR3 runs 16 residues. CDR3 coding DNA: TGTGCCAGTAGTATAGATAGCCACGGAGGGCCCTACGAGCAGTACTTC. This translates into CASSIDSHGGPYEQYF. The full variable domain, completed using reference TRBV19 and TRBJ2-7, is DGGITQSPKYLFRKEGQNVTLSCEQNLNHDAMYWYRQDPGQGLRLIYYSQIVNDFQKGDIAEGYSVSREKKESFPLTVTSAQKNPTAFYLCASSIDSHGGPYEQYFGPGTRLTVT.

This chain links TRBV19 with TRBJ1-2; D is undetermined. The CDR3 contains 15 residues. With 7 bases removed from V and 7 bases from J, the gap between germline ends came to 22 bases. Germline loops: CDR1 LNHDA, CDR2 SQIVND (reference sequence). The CDR3 sequence is CASTPSAAPGGGYTF. DNA for the CDR3: TGTGCCAGTACCCCCTCCGCGGCGCCCGGTGGTGGCTACACCTTC.

The gene calls are TRBV6-5 and TRBJ2-1; 10 bases map to TRBD2. With 5 bases clipped from V and 7 bases from J, the junction kept 5 bases outside the gene matches. The CDR3 consists of 14 residues. Looked up from germline, CDR1 is MNHEY and CDR2 is SVGAGI. The CDR3 coding sequence is TGTGCCAGCAGTGGGACTAGCGTGGGGAATGAGCAGTTCTTC. Its translation: CASSGTSVGNEQFF.

This chain uses TRBV5-4 with TRBJ1-4; 7 positions agree with TRBD1. This CDR3 comprises 14 residues. The germline V gene has CDR1 SGHNT and CDR2 YYREEE (reference sequence). V gave up 4 bases and J gave up 3 bases; unmatched junction bases: 3. The CDR3 reads CASSTGTANEKLFF. The CDR3 DNA is TGTGCCAGCAGCACCGGGACAGCTAATGAAAAACTGTTTTTT.

This clone was recorded a few times. The genes are TRBV11-3 and TRBJ1-2; D gene uncertain. The germline CDR1 and CDR2 sequences are SGHNT and YENEEA. V was shortened by 0 bases and J by 8 bases, with 10 bases between the two germline ends. The CDR3 consists of 13 residues. The CDR3 bases are TGTGCCAGCAGCTTAGAGAGAGAGAACGGCTACACCTTC. This gives the protein CASSLERENGYTF.

V gene TRBV6-5 combines with J gene TRBJ2-1; TRBD2 aligns across 9 bases. The germline gives CDR1 MNHEY, CDR2 SVGAGI. The CDR3 is 13 amino acids. V trimming: 11 bases; J trimming: 8 bases; junction bases outside the gene matches: 10. CDR3 nucleotide sequence: TGTGCCCCCCACGCGGGAGGGGGATATGAGCAGTTCTTC. Its protein is CAPHAGGGYEQFF.

V usage is TRBV30 and J usage is TRBJ1-1; D unresolved. Trimming removed 1 base from V and 1 base from J, with 4 bases in between. Germline V lookup: CDR1 GTSNPN, CDR2 SVGIG (reference sequence). This CDR3 has 12 amino acids. The DNA for the CDR3 is TGTGCCTGGAGTGGAGGGAACACTGAAGCTTTCTTT. Translation: CAWSGGNTEAFF.

The chain combines TRBV7-2 with TRBJ1-2, with D maybe TRBD1 (5 bases). Germline-derived CDR1 and CDR2 are SGHTA and FQGNSA. V dropped 5 bases and J dropped 5 bases, with 6 bases sitting between them. The CDR3 runs to 11 residues. CDR3 DNA sequence: TGTGCCAGCAGCCGACAGTATGGCTACACCTTC. Encoded protein: CASSRQYGYTF.

The chain couples TRBV4-2 to TRBJ2-3; possibly TRBD1 for D (6 bases). The CDR3 covers 17 residues. The germline V gene has CDR1 LGHNA and CDR2 YNFKEQ. Trimming pared 1 base from V and 2 bases from J, leaving 16 bases between. CDR3 nucleotide sequence: TGTGCCAGCAGCCAAGCTCCCTCGGGACATTCCACAGATACGCAGTATTTT. Translating it yields CASSQAPSGHSTDTQYF.

In this sample, this clone turned up a few times. The chain joins TRBV7-2 to TRBJ2-7; 12 bases are a match to TRBD2. Germline CDR1 and CDR2: SGHTA and FQGNSA. This CDR3 spans 17 amino acids. The J segment lost 3 bases and the V segment lost 3 bases, leaving 9 bases of the junction unmatched. The CDR3 coding sequence is TGTGCCAGCAGCTTTAGAGGCCTAGCGGGAGGGATCTACGAGCAGTACTTC. Protein product: CASSFRGLAGGIYEQYF.

This chain uses TRBV7-9 with TRBJ2-4; D is unresolved. The V end lost 5 bases, the J end lost 5 bases, and 7 bases lay between the germline ends. The CDR3 has 12 amino acids. Germline CDR1 and CDR2: SEHNR and FQNEAQ (reference sequence). This CDR3 is CASSDIENIQYF. In nucleotides, the CDR3 is TGTGCCAGCAGCGACATAGAAAACATTCAGTACTTC.